Presented here are 19 T cell receptor beta chains from one specimen sequenced in a study of cytomegalovirus exposure and HLA in healthy donors. PCR involved 60 Vbeta and 13 Jbeta primers. Some clones are missing from TCRdb's copy, which holds only in-frame ones; the method was immunoSEQ multiplex PCR. The sample includes about 76,000 clones, under 80% seen only once; the top ten take 4.9%. Sequenced sample: PBMCs. All receptors come from a man between 60 and 75 years old in good health and CMV-seropositive.

This chain connects TRBV7-3 to TRBJ2-7, with D unclear. V lost 5 bases to trimming and J lost 6 bases, with 11 bases between them. Germline V gene data show CDR1 as SGHTA and CDR2 as FQGTGA. CDR3 size: 12 residues. DNA for the CDR3: TGTGCCAGCAGCCAAAACTCAGGCGAGCAGTACTTC. It codes for CASSQNSGEQYF.

The chain joins TRBV7-9 to TRBJ1-1; a possible D gene is TRBD1 (5 bases). CDR1 and CDR2 (germline): SEHNR, FQNEAQ (reference sequence). Trimming left V 5 bases short and J 0 bases short, with 10 bases between. The CDR3 runs 14 residues. CDR3 coding DNA: TGTGCCAGCAGCCTCATGACAGTGAACACTGAAGCTTTCTTT. Translation: CASSLMTVNTEAFF.

The chain has TRBV6-1 and TRBJ1-2, with 7 bases fitting TRBD1. Germline CDR1 reads MNHNS; CDR2 reads SASEGT. The CDR3 covers 15 residues. V was clipped by 3 bases and J by 6 bases; unmatched bases: 10. CDR3 amino acids: CASSDLTTGVHGYTF. The DNA for the CDR3 is TGTGCCAGCAGTGACCTGACCACAGGGGTCCATGGCTACACCTTC.

The chain carries TRBV7-9 and TRBJ1-4; 9 bases match TRBD1. Germline V gene data show CDR1 as SEHNR and CDR2 as FQNEAQ (reference sequence). J was trimmed by 5 bases and V by 3 bases; bases with no gene match: 4. This CDR3 has 15 amino acids. For the CDR3, the DNA is TGTGCCAGCAGCTTCGGACAGGGGCAAAATGAAAAACTGTTTTTT. It translates to CASSFGQGQNEKLFF.

The gene calls are TRBV10-3 and TRBJ1-2; D gene uncertain. The CDR3 is made up of 12 amino acids. The V end lost 3 bases, the J end lost 4 bases, and 6 bases lay between the germline ends. Germline V CDR1 and CDR2: ENHRY, SYGVKD. The CDR3 here is CAISELLYGYTF. CDR3 DNA sequence: TGTGCCATCAGTGAATTACTCTATGGCTACACCTTC.

The CDR3 DNA reads TGTGCCAGCAGTTCTGGACAGCAAGAGACCCAGTACTTC. Its protein is CASSSGQQETQYF. J is TRBJ2-5 and V is TRBV28, with D perhaps TRBD1 (6 bases). CDR3 size: 13 residues. Germline V gene lookup returns CDR1 MDHEN and CDR2 SYDVKM. V lost 4 bases, J lost 2 bases, and 8 bases lay in between.

This clone appeared a few times. V gene TRBV10-3 combines with J gene TRBJ2-7; TRBD2 matches at 11 bases. Per the germline V gene, CDR1 is ENHRY and CDR2 is SYGVKD. The CDR3 is made up of 16 amino acids. Losses at the gene ends were 8 bases for V and 7 bases for J; bases not matched to a gene: 16. The chain's CDR3 is CAIGNSGGAPLREQYF. CDR3 nucleotides: TGTGCCATCGGCAATAGCGGGGGGGCCCCGCTCCGGGAGCAGTACTTC.

This chain links TRBV7-3 with TRBJ2-5, with TRBD2 matching over 7 bases. This CDR3 has 13 residues. J lost 5 bases, V lost 2 bases, and 2 bases had no gene match. The germline V gene encodes CDR1 SGHTA and CDR2 FQGTGA. The CDR3 loop reads CASSLLGGETQYF. CDR3 nucleotides: TGTGCCAGCAGCTTATTGGGGGGGGAGACCCAGTACTTC.

The chain couples TRBV14 to TRBJ1-2, with D possibly matching TRBD1 (5 bases). The CDR3 is 14 amino acids. V was clipped by 2 bases and J by 4 bases, with 11 bases between them. Germline V lookup: CDR1 SGHDN, CDR2 FVKESK. CDR3 in amino acids: CASSQNQGRYGYTF. CDR3 DNA: TGTGCCAGCAGCCAAAATCAGGGTCGCTATGGCTACACCTTC. The variable domain in full, completed from reference TRBV14 and TRBJ1-2, reads EAGVTQFPSHSVIEKGQTVTLRCDPISGHDNLYWYRRVMGKEIKFLLHFVKESKQDESGMPNNRFLAERTGGTYSTLKVQPAELEDSGVYFCASSQNQGRYGYTFGSGTRLTVV.

The chain recombines TRBV19 with TRBJ1-1, with D perhaps matching TRBD1 (5 bases). V shed 8 bases and J shed 2 bases, with 12 bases lying between them. Germline loops: CDR1 LNHDA, CDR2 SQIVND (reference sequence). The CDR3 contains 13 residues. The CDR3: CASGIQENTEAFF. The DNA for the CDR3 is TGTGCCAGTGGAATACAGGAAAACACTGAAGCTTTCTTT.

The chain links TRBV19 to TRBJ2-2; D may be TRBD1 (5 bases). The V end lost 7 bases, the J end lost 5 bases, and 17 bases lay between the germline ends. Germline CDR1 and CDR2: LNHDA and SQIVND (reference sequence). The CDR3 loop spans 15 amino acids. The chain's CDR3 is CASTRGQVPTGELFF. CDR3 nucleotides: TGTGCCAGTACCCGTGGACAAGTTCCGACCGGGGAGCTGTTTTTT.

The chain is built from TRBV6-1 and TRBJ1-1, with 7 bases identical to TRBD1. In germline, CDR1 is MNHNS, CDR2 SASEGT. The CDR3 is 14 amino acids. Unmatched junction bases numbered 7, after V lost 1 base and J lost 8 bases. As DNA, the CDR3 is TGTGCCAGCAGTGAAGGGGGAACGGACAGGGAAGCTTTCTTT. Protein sequence: CASSEGGTDREAFF.

The chain couples TRBV27 to TRBJ2-7, with TRBD2 matching 8 bases. Trimming removed 7 bases from V and 3 bases from J; junction bases left unmatched: 14. This CDR3 is built from 16 residues. In germline, CDR1 is MNHEY, CDR2 SMNVEV (reference sequence). CDR3 sequence (DNA): TGTGCCAGCAACCCGATGAGCGGGAGCCCAGTCTACGAGCAGTACTTC. Translation gives CASNPMSGSPVYEQYF.

V is TRBV7-6 and J is TRBJ2-7; D remains ambiguous. This CDR3 has 13 amino acids. The V gene lost 2 bases and the J gene lost 4 bases, with 9 bases spanning the gap. The germline gives CDR1 SGHVS, CDR2 FNYEAQ. CDR3 nucleotide sequence: TGTGCCAGCAGCTTAACTGGGCAGTACGAGCAGTACTTC. It yields the protein CASSLTGQYEQYF.

This clone has just a few counts. The chain is built from TRBV27 and TRBJ2-1, with 7 bases matching TRBD2. Germline V gene lookup returns CDR1 MNHEY and CDR2 SMNVEV (reference sequence). The CDR3 has 15 residues. With 2 bases clipped from V and 4 bases from J, the junction kept 5 bases outside the gene matches. The CDR3 region is CASSLTLAEYNEQFF. The CDR3 nucleotides read TGTGCCAGCAGTTTAACCCTAGCGGAATACAATGAGCAGTTCTTC.

The chain uses TRBV19 and TRBJ1-3; a possible D gene is TRBD1 (5 bases). Trimming took 5 bases from V and 7 from J, leaving 15 bases between them. The CDR3 consists of 14 residues. Looked up from germline, CDR1 is LNHDA and CDR2 is SQIVND (reference sequence). This CDR3 reads CASSSGESRNTIYF. The DNA for the CDR3 is TGTGCCAGTAGTTCGGGGGAGTCAAGGAACACCATATATTTT. Complete variable domain (other parts from reference TRBV19 and TRBJ1-3): DGGITQSPKYLFRKEGQNVTLSCEQNLNHDAMYWYRQDPGQGLRLIYYSQIVNDFQKGDIAEGYSVSREKKESFPLTVTSAQKNPTAFYLCASSSGESRNTIYFGEGSWLTVV.

This chain links TRBV28 with TRBJ2-7; tentatively, D is TRBD1 (6 bases). Per germline, CDR1 MDHEN and CDR2 SYDVKM. V was trimmed by 6 bases and J by 5 bases, leaving 14 bases between them. This CDR3 is built from 13 residues. The CDR3 DNA is TGTGCCAGCAGGTCTACAGGGTCCGACGAGCAGTACTTC. Protein product: CASRSTGSDEQYF.

V and J are TRBV9 and TRBJ2-7; 7 nucleotides agree with TRBD2. V trimming: 4 bases; J trimming: 2 bases; junction bases outside the gene matches: 6. CDR3 length: 14 residues. Germline-derived CDR1 and CDR2 are SGDLS and YYNGEE. CDR3 loop: CASSSGTTPYEQYF. Here the CDR3 DNA reads TGTGCCAGCAGCTCCGGGACTACCCCCTACGAGCAGTACTTC.

The V and J genes are TRBV9 and TRBJ2-5, with D unresolved. CDR3 size: 13 residues. V lost 4 bases to trimming and J lost 8 bases, with 15 bases between them. Per germline, CDR1 SGDLS and CDR2 YYNGEE. This chain's CDR3 is CASSPDLGFTQYF. CDR3 nucleotides: TGTGCCAGCAGCCCTGATCTCGGGTTTACCCAGTACTTC.